What follows describes a single T cell receptor beta chain. There is no known antigen for this receptor. No base quality values were provided; no much bigger clone lies one nucleotide off. Genomic DNA was extracted from sorted cells for sequencing of the TCRbeta CDR3 region. The immunoSEQ Assay was used to sequence the TCRbeta CDR3 regions. TCRdb carries this immuneACCESS record with in-frame sequences only. Its versions omit some clonotypes, under half of them owing to an unresolved V gene in the studies checked, with the rest unexplained. In this sample the table shows under 95,000 clones, more than 80% of which occur a single time. Around 2.7% of the sample belongs to the ten largest clones. CDR1 and CDR2 are drawn from the germline V gene (reference sequence): LNHDA, SQIVND. Measured from the cysteine to the phenylalanine, the CDR3 is 14 residues long. Only the CDR3 part of the read is kept: 42 bases, read in frame from the first base. Trimming removed 8 bases from V and 0 bases from J; the gene matches leave 4 bases unexplained.

This sample stems from a study of OX40 agonist ivuxolimab in advanced cancers. Regarding the research as a whole: The costimulatory receptor OX40 (CD134) was targeted by ivuxolimab, a fully human IgG2 agonistic monoclonal antibody. Intravenous ivuxolimab was administered to patients every 2 weeks at six dose levels: 0.01, 0.1, 0.3, 1.5, 3 and 10 mg/kg. Among the roughly 52 dose-escalation patients, 19 had hepatocellular carcinoma, 15 melanoma, 9 renal cell carcinoma and 9 head and neck cancer. A male proportion of roughly 80% and a mean age of roughly 58 years, ranging from 23 to 79, were recorded for the dose-escalation cohort. Patients were allowed to have had prior anti-PD-1, anti-PD-L1 or anti-CTLA-4 therapy, and 30% to 50% of the dose-escalation patients had previously received checkpoint inhibitors. Partial responses were achieved by three dose-escalation patients, of whom one had hepatocellular carcinoma and two had cutaneous melanoma. The purpose of peripheral TCRbeta sequencing was to test whether ivuxolimab changed TCR sequence diversity and led to clonal T-cell expansion. The monotherapy dose-escalation portion (N = 52 patients) of the phase I ivuxolimab trial is reported in the paper.

Study-level results and caveats: Low levels of normalized T-cell clonal expansion were also shown by some nonresponding patients. Which antigens the clonally expanded peripheral T cells were specific for was not determined. At doses from 0.1 to 3.0 mg/kg, clonal expansion was seen in both CD4+ and CD8+ blood T cells between baseline and week 6. In partial responders in the 0.1-3.0 mg/kg groups, normalized peripheral clonal expansion was found to be among the lowest, especially among CD8+ T cells. After ivuxolimab, expanded clones were on average more numerous among CD8+ T cells than among CD4+ T cells.

Patients with autoimmune disease history or receiving systemic immunosuppression were excluded from the trial. In every dose cohort, peripheral blood was drawn for TCR sequencing at baseline, cycle 4 day 1, and cycle 7 day 1. The samples were drawn from a first-in-human, open-label, multicenter phase I dose-escalation trial of ivuxolimab. Adults with locally advanced or metastatic head and neck squamous cell, hepatocellular, melanoma or renal cell carcinoma were enrolled in the trial. Before TCR sequencing, CD4+ T cells and CD8+ T cells from peripheral blood were sorted into separate populations. This specimen consisted of CD4+ or CD8+ T cells sorted from blood, obtained in a trial of the OX40 agonist ivuxolimab. This sequence uses TRBV19 and TRBJ2-3, with 8 central nucleotides matching TRBD2. This receptor was identified in an adult with an advanced solid tumor such as melanoma, head and neck, liver or kidney cancer. The bases are TGTGCCAGTTCAATAGCGGGGAGCACAGATACGCAGTATTTT. It codes for CASSIAGSTDTQYF.